Listed here are 20 T cell receptor beta chains from one sample, sequenced in a study of OX40 agonist ivuxolimab in advanced cancers. Profiled with immunoSEQ multiplex PCR; TCRdb holds only in-frame clones, not every one. This repertoire shows tens of thousands of clones, 86% found once; its top ten account for roughly 31%. The source was CD4+ or CD8+ T cells sorted from blood, collected in a trial of the OX40 agonist ivuxolimab. These TCRs come from an adult with an advanced solid tumor such as melanoma, head and neck, liver or kidney cancer.

The chain combines TRBV7-9 with TRBJ1-1; D is unresolved. This CDR3 has 14 amino acids. The ends were cut back, 4 bases at V and 0 bases at J, with 9 bases in the middle. The germline gives CDR1 SEHNR, CDR2 FQNEAQ (reference sequence). The CDR3 coding sequence is TGTGCCAGCAGCTCTAGAGGACTGAACACTGAAGCTTTCTTT. This translates into CASSSRGLNTEAFF.

This chain links TRBV5-1 with TRBJ2-1, with D perhaps TRBD1 or TRBD2 (5 bases each). Trimming pared 4 bases from V and 7 bases from J, leaving 12 bases between. This CDR3 region has 13 residues. In germline, CDR1 is SGHRS, CDR2 YFSETQ. The CDR3: CASSPPGRNEQFF. CDR3 DNA sequence: TGCGCCAGCAGCCCCCCGGGGCGAAATGAGCAGTTCTTC.

The V call is TRBV27, the J call TRBJ1-5; D call uncertain. CDR3 length equals 13 residues. CDR1 is MNHEY, CDR2 SMNVEV, per germline (reference sequence). V lost 2 bases to trimming and J lost 3 bases, with 5 bases between them. As DNA, the CDR3 is TGTGCCAGCAGTTTAAGGACCAATCAGCCCCAGCATTTT. As protein: CASSLRTNQPQHF.

There are a few counts of this clone. CDR3 DNA sequence: TGTGCCAGCAGCTTAGTACCGGTACCGGGTTGCTCCTACGAGCAGTACTTC. Translation gives CASSLVPVPGCSYEQYF. The J gene is TRBJ2-7, the V gene TRBV11-3; unclear D gene. The CDR3 sequence is 17 residues long. Germline V gene lookup returns CDR1 SGHNT and CDR2 YENEEA. The V gene lost 1 base and the J gene lost 0 bases, with 16 bases spanning the gap.

This rearrangement joins TRBV9 to TRBJ2-2; no clear D gene. The CDR3 is 12 amino acids. From germline, CDR1 is SGDLS and CDR2 YYNGEE. V lost 0 bases, J lost 6 bases, and 3 bases lay in between. CDR3 coding DNA: TGTGCCAGCAGCGTAGGGTCCGGGGAGCTGTTTTTT. It is translated as CASSVGSGELFF.

J is TRBJ2-5 and V is TRBV27; 9 nucleotides agree with TRBD1. The J call is in doubt because the DNA end fits TRBJ2-7 better. This CDR3 has 15 residues. Germline assignment: CDR1 MNHEY and CDR2 SMNVEV (reference sequence). In nucleotides, the CDR3 is TGTGCCAGCAGTTACCGCCCGGGACAGGGAGCCGAGCAGTACTTC. This codes for CASSYRPGQGAEQYF.

The chain links TRBV28 to TRBJ1-1; no firm D call. In germline, CDR1 is MDHEN, CDR2 SYDVKM. Trimming removed 6 bases from V and 4 bases from J, with 15 bases in between. The CDR3 is made up of 14 amino acids. The CDR3 DNA follows: TGTGCCAGCAGCCGACGGGGATTCGGCACTGAAGCTTTCTTT. It yields the protein CASSRRGFGTEAFF. Full variable domain (outside the CDR3, taken from reference TRBV28 and TRBJ1-1): DVKVTQSSRYLVKRTGEKVFLECVQDMDHENMFWYRQDPGLGLRLIYFSYDVKMKEKGDIPEGYSVSREKKERFSLILESASTNQTSMYLCASSRRGFGTEAFFGQGTRLTVV.

V and J are TRBV5-6 and TRBJ2-7, with 7 bases identical to TRBD1. V lost 5 bases and J lost 6; bases outside the gene matches: 5. The germline V gene has CDR1 SGHDT and CDR2 YYEEEE. The CDR3 has 12 amino acids. The CDR3 nucleotides read TGTGCCAGCAGAAACGCAGGGGGCGAGCAGTACTTC. Residues: CASRNAGGEQYF.

In this sample, this clone turned up once. The chain uses TRBV12-2 and TRBJ2-7; the table's TRBD1 call for D was not verified on the DNA. TRBV12-2 corresponds to a pseudogene. There are 16 residues in the CDR3. As DNA, the CDR3 is TGTGCAAGTCGCTTCAACCACCCGACAGGCGTCCACGAGCAGTACTTC. Translating it yields CASRFNHPTGVHEQYF.

The rearrangement links TRBV9 to TRBJ2-3, with 7 bases that match TRBD1. V was pared by 2 bases and J by 4 bases, with 7 bases of the junction left unmatched. CDR3 length: 15 residues. Germline CDR1 SGDLS, CDR2 YYNGEE. CDR3 DNA sequence: TGTGCCAGCAGCGTGACAGGGACGATCGCAGATACGCAGTATTTT. Protein sequence: CASSVTGTIADTQYF.

The chain combines TRBV27 with TRBJ2-7; D is perhaps TRBD1 (6 bases). The ends were cut back, 3 bases at V and 6 bases at J, with 12 bases in the middle. CDR1 and CDR2 from the germline V gene are MNHEY and SMNVEV (reference sequence). The CDR3 runs to 13 residues. CDR3 protein: CASSFQGTGEQYF. CDR3 in DNA: TGTGCCAGCAGTTTTCAGGGGACGGGCGAGCAGTACTTC.

The gene calls are TRBV2 and TRBJ1-1, with D tentatively TRBD1 (5 bases). The CDR3 spans 20 residues. V was pared by 5 bases and J by 0 bases, with 28 bases between. The germline gives CDR1 SNHLY, CDR2 FYNNEI. The CDR3 spells CASSYLLIPTDIQLNTEAFF. The DNA for the CDR3 is TGTGCCAGCAGTTATCTCTTAATACCGACAGACATTCAGTTGAACACTGAAGCTTTCTTT.

The chain employs TRBV28 and TRBJ2-1; no clear D gene. The V gene lost 3 bases and the J gene lost 7 bases, with 7 bases spanning the gap. The CDR3 has 12 amino acids. From germline, CDR1 is MDHEN and CDR2 SYDVKM. The CDR3 DNA sequence: TGTGCCAGCAGTTTCGCTATGAATGAGCAGTTCTTC. Translation gives CASSFAMNEQFF.

The gene calls are TRBV7-9 and TRBJ2-1; a weak D match, TRBD2 (6 bases). V was shortened by 2 bases and J by 15 bases, with 14 bases between the two germline ends. CDR1 SEHNR and CDR2 FQNEAQ come from the germline V gene (reference sequence). The CDR3 runs 12 residues. The CDR3 sequence: CASSLRRDLTFF. For the CDR3, the DNA is TGTGCCAGCAGCTTACGGCGGGACTTAACGTTCTTC.

The V gene is TRBV29-1, the J gene TRBJ2-7; 11 bases fit TRBD1. Germline CDR1 and CDR2: SQVTM and ANQGSEA. The CDR3 runs 12 residues. The J segment lost 7 bases and the V segment lost 4 bases, leaving 3 bases of the junction unmatched. CDR3 sequence: CSVGGTGGEQYF. In DNA form, the CDR3 reads TGCAGCGTTGGTGGGACAGGGGGGGAGCAGTACTTC.

This chain links TRBV28 with TRBJ2-7; TRBD1 is a possible D gene (6 bases). Germline V gene data show CDR1 as MDHEN and CDR2 as SYDVKM. Deletions cut 3 bases from V and 5 bases from J, with 14 bases between. The CDR3 is made up of 14 amino acids. CDR3 nucleotide sequence: TGTGCCAGCAGTTTGTCGACAGGCCCCAACGAGCAGTACTTC. Its protein product is CASSLSTGPNEQYF.

This chain uses TRBV14 with TRBJ2-7; the D gene is possibly TRBD2 (6 bases). V lost 2 bases to trimming and J lost 3 bases, with 14 bases between them. The germline V gene encodes CDR1 SGHDN and CDR2 FVKESK. The CDR3 is 15 amino acids. The CDR3 region is CASSQFGGKYYEQYF. The CDR3 DNA sequence: TGTGCCAGCAGCCAATTCGGCGGGAAATACTACGAGCAGTACTTC.

CDR3 protein: CASSELAEEFYEQYF. In nucleotides, the CDR3 is TGTGCCAGCAGCGAACTAGCGGAGGAGTTCTACGAGCAGTACTTC. This chain connects TRBV6-1 to TRBJ2-7; TRBD2 matches at 8 bases. The CDR3 consists of 15 residues. V lost 6 bases, J lost 3 bases, and 10 bases stayed unmatched. Germline CDR1 is MNHNS and CDR2 is SASEGT.

The chain joins TRBV6-5 to TRBJ1-4; tentative D call: TRBD1 (5 bases). CDR3 size: 14 residues. Germline CDR1 and CDR2: MNHEY and SVGAGI. V was shortened by 0 bases and J by 8 bases, with 10 bases between the two germline ends. The CDR3 nucleotides are TGTGCCAGCAGTTACTCGACCCGGGGGGAAAAACTGTTTTTT. As protein: CASSYSTRGEKLFF.

The rearrangement uses TRBV7-9 and TRBJ2-7; D is uncertain. The CDR3 consists of 12 residues. CDR1 and CDR2 from the germline V gene are SEHNR and FQNEAQ (reference sequence). Trimming pared 2 bases from V and 0 bases from J, leaving 2 bases between. The CDR3 nucleotides are TGTGCCAGCAGCTTAAGCTCCTACGAGCAGTACTTC. The encoded protein is CASSLSSYEQYF.